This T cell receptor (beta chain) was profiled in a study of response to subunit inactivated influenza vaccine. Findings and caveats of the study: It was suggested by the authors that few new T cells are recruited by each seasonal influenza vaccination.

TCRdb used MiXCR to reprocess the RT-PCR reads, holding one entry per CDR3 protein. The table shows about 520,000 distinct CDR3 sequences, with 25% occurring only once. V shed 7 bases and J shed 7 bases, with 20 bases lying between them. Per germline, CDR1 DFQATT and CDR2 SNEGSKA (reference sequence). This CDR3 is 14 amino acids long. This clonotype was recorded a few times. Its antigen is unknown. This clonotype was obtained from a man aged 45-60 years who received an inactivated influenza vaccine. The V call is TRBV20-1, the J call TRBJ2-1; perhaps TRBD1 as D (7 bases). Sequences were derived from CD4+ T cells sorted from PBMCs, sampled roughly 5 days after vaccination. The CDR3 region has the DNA TGCAGTGTTAAGGAGCAGGGGGGTAGTAATGAGCAGTTCTTC. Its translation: CSVKEQGGSNEQFF.